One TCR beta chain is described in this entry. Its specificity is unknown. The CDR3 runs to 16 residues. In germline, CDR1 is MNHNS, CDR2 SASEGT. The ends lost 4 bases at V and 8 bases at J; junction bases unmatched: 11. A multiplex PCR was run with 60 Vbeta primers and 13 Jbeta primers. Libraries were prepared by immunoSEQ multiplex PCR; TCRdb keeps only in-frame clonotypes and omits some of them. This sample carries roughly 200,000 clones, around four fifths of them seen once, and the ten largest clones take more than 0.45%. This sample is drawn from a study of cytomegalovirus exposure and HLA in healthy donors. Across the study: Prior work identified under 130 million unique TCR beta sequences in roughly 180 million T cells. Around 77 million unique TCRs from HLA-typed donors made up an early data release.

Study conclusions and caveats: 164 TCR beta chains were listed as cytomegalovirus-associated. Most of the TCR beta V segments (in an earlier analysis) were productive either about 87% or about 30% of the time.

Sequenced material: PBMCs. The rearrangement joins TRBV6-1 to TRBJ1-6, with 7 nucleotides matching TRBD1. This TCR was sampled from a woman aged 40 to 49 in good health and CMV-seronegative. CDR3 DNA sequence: TGTGCCAGCAGTGGCGGCACAGGGGTCAGGGATTCACCCCTCCACTTT. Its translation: CASSGGTGVRDSPLHF.